This TCR beta chain was identified in a study of PD-1 blockade in classical Hodgkin lymphoma. The table came from immunoSEQ multiplex PCR; TCRdb's copy has only in-frame clones and leaves some out. The sample records a few thousand clones, roughly 87% being singletons. Trimming pared 2 bases from V and 0 bases from J, leaving 10 bases between. The CDR3 is 16 residues long. CDR1 is MRHNA, CDR2 SNTAGT, per germline. Each and every patient relapsed after autologous stem cell transplantation, and patients got differing brentuximab vedotin exposure. Thawed PBMCs underwent magnetic negative selection to yield purified CD4+ T cells.

This receptor was identified in a human donor with classical Hodgkin lymphoma. This chain joins TRBV6-4 and TRBJ2-2; the D is unclear. The sequenced sample was CD4+ T cells from blood, obtained at baseline. CDR3 in DNA: TGTGCCAGCAGTGACAATAGGGAACCGAACACCGGGGAGCTGTTTTTT. Encoded protein: CASSDNREPNTGELFF.